The 15 T cell receptor beta chains presented below share a single source sample, sequenced in a study of T cell repertoires in cytomegalovirus infection. TCRdb analysed the reads with MiXCR anew, one entry per CDR3 protein. Of fewer than 700,000 distinct CDR3 sequences listed, approximately 24% were seen once; the top ten hold approximately 8.2%. The sample taken for sequencing was CD8+ T cells from PBMCs. These receptors all stem from a human donor in good health (CMV status not recorded). Some clones in this sample may be carry-over from other donors' samples.

The J gene is TRBJ2-5, the V gene TRBV6-5; D uncertain. Germline-derived CDR1 and CDR2 are MNHEY and SVGAGI. Trimming shortened V by 6 bases and J by 5 bases, and 13 bases separated the two germline ends. This CDR3 comprises 13 residues. CDR3 DNA sequence: TGTGCCAGCAGCTACACAAACAGCGAGACCCAGTACTTC. Encoded protein: CASSYTNSETQYF.

At least ten counts were recorded for this clonotype. This chain joins TRBV12-3 or TRBV12-4 and TRBJ2-3; possibly TRBD2 for D (6 bases). This CDR3 comprises 15 residues. Between the trimmed V and J ends, which lost 6 bases and 6 bases, there was a span of 19 bases. The CDR3, as DNA: TGTGCCAGCAGCCCGGAGGGGTTAAGAGGCGATACGCAGTATTTT. The encoded protein is CASSPEGLRGDTQYF.

This clonotype was counted at least ten times. The J gene is TRBJ2-5, the V gene TRBV7-9, with a tentative D call TRBD1 (6 bases). The V and J ends lost 7 bases and 5 bases respectively, with 26 bases between them. The CDR3 runs 17 residues. The germline gives CDR1 SEHNR, CDR2 FQNEAQ (reference sequence). The CDR3 here is CASNFWDSGTSTETQYF. CDR3 nucleotides: TGTGCCAGCAACTTTTGGGATTCCGGGACATCGACGGAGACCCAGTACTTC.

This clonotype has a count of ten or more. The chain joins TRBV6-6 to TRBJ1-2; TRBD1 matches at 8 bases. Germline assignment: CDR1 MNHNY and CDR2 SVGAGI (reference sequence). The CDR3 is 15 amino acids. The V segment lost 0 bases and the J segment 4 bases; nucleotides outside the gene matches: 4. The CDR3 reads CASSYSPDRAYGYTF. The CDR3 coding sequence is TGTGCCAGCAGTTACTCCCCGGACAGGGCCTATGGCTACACCTTC.

This clonotype was counted a few times. The V call is TRBV6-4, the J call TRBJ2-1; D unresolved. V gave up 0 bases and J gave up 7 bases, with 7 bases separating them. This CDR3 has 13 residues. Germline V gene lookup returns CDR1 MRHNA and CDR2 SNTAGT. The CDR3 protein is CASSDSPENEQFF. DNA for the CDR3: TGTGCCAGCAGTGACTCGCCAGAAAATGAGCAGTTCTTC.

Details on this clonotype: A read error is possible here, since a much larger clone lies one base away. The chain is built from TRBV7-8 and TRBJ2-7, with D perhaps matching TRBD1 (5 bases). V lost 5 bases and J 2 bases, leaving 13 bases between the germline ends. The CDR3 is 14 residues long. Germline values: CDR1 SGHVS, CDR2 FQNEAQ. The DNA for the CDR3 is TGTGCCAGCAGCACGAACAGGACCGCCTACGAGCAGTACTTC. This gives the protein CASSTNRTAYEQYF.

V is TRBV4-2 and J is TRBJ2-1; 10 bases line up with TRBD1. The CDR3 is 16 amino acids. Germline V gene sequence: CDR1 LGHNA, CDR2 YNFKEQ. V lost 3 bases and J lost 2; bases outside the gene matches: 4. CDR3 nucleotide sequence: TGTGCCAGCAGCCACGAAGGACAGGGGGCCTACAATGAGCAGTTCTTC. It is translated as CASSHEGQGAYNEQFF.

The rearrangement uses TRBV6-2 or TRBV6-3 and TRBJ1-1; D is undetermined. The V gene lost 7 bases and the J gene lost 1 base, with 7 bases spanning the gap. CDR3 length: 12 residues. In germline, CDR1 is MNHEY, CDR2 SVGEGT. The CDR3, as DNA: TGTGCCAGCAACAAGGGGAACACTGAAGCTTTCTTT. This sequence encodes CASNKGNTEAFF.

Note on this clonotype: The junction departs from germline at one end; a sequencing error may be responsible. This CDR3 reads CVSSPDIDGSSPLHF. The CDR3 region has the DNA TGTGTCAGTAGCCCGGACATTGACGGGAGTTCACCCCTCCACTTT. This chain links TRBV19 with TRBJ1-6; tentative D call: TRBD1 (5 bases). This CDR3 comprises 15 residues. CDR1 LNHDA and CDR2 SQIVND come from the germline V gene (reference sequence).

The chain couples TRBV24-1 to TRBJ2-2; TRBD1 might be the D (5 bases). Germline CDR1 KGHDR, CDR2 SFDVKD. V lost 5 bases and J lost 2, with 8 bases in between. The CDR3 has 14 amino acids. The CDR3 protein is CATSGRANTGELFF. In DNA, the CDR3 is TGTGCCACCAGTGGCAGGGCCAACACCGGGGAGCTGTTTTTT.

Regarding this clonotype: Germline and junction disagree at one end, which may indicate a read error. The chain combines TRBV7-6 with TRBJ2-3; D may be TRBD1 or TRBD2 (5 bases each). CDR3 length equals 17 residues. The germline V gene has CDR1 SGHVS and CDR2 FNYEAQ. In nucleotides, the CDR3 is TGTGCTAGCAACTTAGATTTGGGGACCCCCGGCACAGATACGCAGTATTTT. Amino acids: CASNLDLGTPGTDTQYF.

This clonotype has more than one count but fewer than ten. The chain uses TRBV6-2 or TRBV6-3 and TRBJ1-1; unclear D gene. CDR1 and CDR2 (germline): MNHEY, SVGEGT. With 3 bases removed from V and 11 bases from J, the gap between germline ends came to 16 bases. This CDR3 is 13 amino acids long. The CDR3 DNA sequence: TGTGCCAGCAGTTATATCGGGGTCGGAGAGGCTTTCTTT. It yields the protein CASSYIGVGEAFF.

This clonotype was seen more than once but under ten times. The rearrangement uses TRBV12-3 or TRBV12-4 and TRBJ1-1; D is uncertain. V was pared by 2 bases and J by 1 base, with 14 bases between. This CDR3 has 16 amino acids. CDR3: CASSLTFRWSNTEAFF. The DNA for the CDR3 is TGTGCCAGCAGTTTAACTTTCCGATGGTCGAACACTGAAGCTTTCTTT.

This clonotype was seen more than once but under ten times. J is TRBJ1-6 and V is TRBV10-3, with a weak D call TRBD1 (6 bases). Germline V gives CDR1 ENHRY, CDR2 SYGVKD. This CDR3 is built from 14 residues. The ends were cut back, 5 bases at V and 6 bases at J, with 11 bases in the middle. The DNA of the CDR3 is TGTGCCATCAGTCCAGGGGAAGGTAATTCACCCCTCCACTTT. Translated, it gives CAISPGEGNSPLHF.

The genes are TRBV5-6 and TRBJ1-2, with 11 positions matching TRBD1. The V and J ends lost 5 bases and 7 bases, in that order; junction bases with no gene match: 7. The CDR3 has 14 amino acids. From germline, CDR1 is SGHDT and CDR2 YYEEEE. In DNA form, the CDR3 reads TGTGCCAGCAGTTTGCCGGGACAGGGGGTTGGCTACACCTTC. Its translation: CASSLPGQGVGYTF.